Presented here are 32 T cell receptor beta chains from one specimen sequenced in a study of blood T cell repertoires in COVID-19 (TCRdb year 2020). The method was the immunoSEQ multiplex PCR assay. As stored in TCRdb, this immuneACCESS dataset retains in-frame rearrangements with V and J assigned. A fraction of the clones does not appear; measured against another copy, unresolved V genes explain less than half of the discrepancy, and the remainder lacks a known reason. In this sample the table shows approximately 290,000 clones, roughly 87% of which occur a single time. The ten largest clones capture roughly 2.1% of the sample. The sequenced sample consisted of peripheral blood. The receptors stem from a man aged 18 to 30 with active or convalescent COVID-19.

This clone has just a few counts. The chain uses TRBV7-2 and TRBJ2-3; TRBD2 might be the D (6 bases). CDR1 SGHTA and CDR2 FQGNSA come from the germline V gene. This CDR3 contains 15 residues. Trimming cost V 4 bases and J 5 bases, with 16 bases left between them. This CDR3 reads CASSSGLGPGDTQYF. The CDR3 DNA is TGTGCCAGCAGCTCGGGACTGGGGCCAGGAGATACGCAGTATTTT. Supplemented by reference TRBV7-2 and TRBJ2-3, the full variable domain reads GAGVSQSPSNKVTEKGKDVELRCDPISGHTALYWYRQSLGQGLEFLIYFQGNSAPDKSGLPSDRFSAERTGGSVSTLTIQRTQQEDSAVYLCASSSGLGPGDTQYFGPGTRLTVL.

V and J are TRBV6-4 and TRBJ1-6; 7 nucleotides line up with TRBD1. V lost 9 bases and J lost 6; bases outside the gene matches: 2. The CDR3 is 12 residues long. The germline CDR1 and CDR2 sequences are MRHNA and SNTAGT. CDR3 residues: CASWDSNSPLHF. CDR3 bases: TGTGCCAGTTGGGACAGTAATTCACCCCTCCACTTT.

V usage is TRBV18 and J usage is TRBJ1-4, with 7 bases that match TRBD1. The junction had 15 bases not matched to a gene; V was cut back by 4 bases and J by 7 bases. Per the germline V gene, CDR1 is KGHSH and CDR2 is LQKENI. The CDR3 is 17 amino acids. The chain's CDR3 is CASSLAANRGAGEKLFF. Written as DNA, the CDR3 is TGTGCCAGCTCACTCGCAGCAAACAGGGGCGCGGGTGAAAAACTGTTTTTT.

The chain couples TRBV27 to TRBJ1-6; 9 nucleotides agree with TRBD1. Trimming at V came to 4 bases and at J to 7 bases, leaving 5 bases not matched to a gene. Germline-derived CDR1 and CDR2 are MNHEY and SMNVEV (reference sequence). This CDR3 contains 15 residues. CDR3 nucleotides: TGTGCCAGCAGTTCGACAGGGGGAAACAATTCACCCCTCCACTTT. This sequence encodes CASSSTGGNNSPLHF.

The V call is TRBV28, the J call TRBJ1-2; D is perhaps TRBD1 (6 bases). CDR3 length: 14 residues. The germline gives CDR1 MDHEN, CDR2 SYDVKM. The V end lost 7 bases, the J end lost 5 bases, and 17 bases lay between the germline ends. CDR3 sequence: CASKGEGDLYGYTF. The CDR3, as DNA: TGTGCCAGCAAAGGGGAGGGGGATCTATATGGCTACACCTTC.

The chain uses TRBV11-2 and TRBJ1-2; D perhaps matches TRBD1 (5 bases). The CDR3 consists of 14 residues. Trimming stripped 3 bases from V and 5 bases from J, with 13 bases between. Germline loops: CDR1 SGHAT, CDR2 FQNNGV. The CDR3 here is CASSFTGPGYGYTF. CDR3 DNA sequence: TGTGCCAGCAGCTTTACAGGACCAGGTTATGGCTACACCTTC.

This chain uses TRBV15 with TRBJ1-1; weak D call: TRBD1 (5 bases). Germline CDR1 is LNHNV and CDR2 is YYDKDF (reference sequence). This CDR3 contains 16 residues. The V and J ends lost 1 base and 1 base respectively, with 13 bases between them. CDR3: CATSRGPHTGNTEAFF. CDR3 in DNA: TGTGCCACCAGCAGAGGGCCGCATACAGGGAACACTGAAGCTTTCTTT.

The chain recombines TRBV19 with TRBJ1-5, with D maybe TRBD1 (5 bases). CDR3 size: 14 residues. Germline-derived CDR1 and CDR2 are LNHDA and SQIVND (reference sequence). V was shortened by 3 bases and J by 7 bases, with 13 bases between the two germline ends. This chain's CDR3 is CASSMTALGQPQHF. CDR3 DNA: TGTGCCAGTAGTATGACAGCACTCGGGCAGCCCCAGCATTTT.

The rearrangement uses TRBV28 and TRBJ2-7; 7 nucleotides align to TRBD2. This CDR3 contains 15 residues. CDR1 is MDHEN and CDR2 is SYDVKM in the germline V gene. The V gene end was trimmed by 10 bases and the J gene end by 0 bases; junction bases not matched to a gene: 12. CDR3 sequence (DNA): TGTGCCATCTCCGGCATGGGGGAGGGCTCCTACGAGCAGTACTTC. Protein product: CAISGMGEGSYEQYF.

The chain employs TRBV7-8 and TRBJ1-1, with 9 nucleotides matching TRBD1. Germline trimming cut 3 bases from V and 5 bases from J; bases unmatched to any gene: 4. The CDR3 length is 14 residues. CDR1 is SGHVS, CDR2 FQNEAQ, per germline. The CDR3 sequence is CASSLDRGWTEAFF. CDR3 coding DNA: TGTGCCAGCAGCTTGGACAGGGGATGGACTGAAGCTTTCTTT.

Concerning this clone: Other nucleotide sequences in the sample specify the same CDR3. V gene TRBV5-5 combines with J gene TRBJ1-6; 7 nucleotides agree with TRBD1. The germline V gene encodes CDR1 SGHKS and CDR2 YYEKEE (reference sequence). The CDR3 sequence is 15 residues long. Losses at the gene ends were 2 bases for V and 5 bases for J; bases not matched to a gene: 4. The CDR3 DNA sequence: TGTGCCAGCAGCTTAATGGGACAGAATAATTCACCCCTCCACTTT. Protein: CASSLMGQNNSPLHF.

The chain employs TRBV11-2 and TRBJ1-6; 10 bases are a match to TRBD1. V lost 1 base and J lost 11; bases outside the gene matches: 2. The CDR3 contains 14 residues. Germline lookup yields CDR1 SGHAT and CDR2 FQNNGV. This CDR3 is CASSLGDRGTPLHF. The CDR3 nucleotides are TGTGCCAGCAGCTTAGGGGACAGGGGAACACCCCTCCACTTT. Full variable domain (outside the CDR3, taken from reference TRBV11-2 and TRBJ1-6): EAGVAQSPRYKIIEKRQSVAFWCNPISGHATLYWYQQILGQGPKLLIQFQNNGVVDDSQLPKDRFSAERLKGVDSTLKIQPAKLEDSAVYLCASSLGDRGTPLHFGNGTRLTVT.

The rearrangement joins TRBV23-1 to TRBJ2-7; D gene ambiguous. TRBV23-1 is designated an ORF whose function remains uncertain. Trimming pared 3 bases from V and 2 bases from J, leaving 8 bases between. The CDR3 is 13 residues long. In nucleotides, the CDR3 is TGCGCCAGCAGTCACTCGCGGACCTACGAGCAGTACTTC. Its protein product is CASSHSRTYEQYF.

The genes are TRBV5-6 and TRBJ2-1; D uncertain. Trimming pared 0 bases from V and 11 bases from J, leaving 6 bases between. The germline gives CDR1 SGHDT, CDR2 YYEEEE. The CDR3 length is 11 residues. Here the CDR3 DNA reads TGTGCCAGCAGCTTGGGCGGTAAGCAGTTCTTC. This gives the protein CASSLGGKQFF.

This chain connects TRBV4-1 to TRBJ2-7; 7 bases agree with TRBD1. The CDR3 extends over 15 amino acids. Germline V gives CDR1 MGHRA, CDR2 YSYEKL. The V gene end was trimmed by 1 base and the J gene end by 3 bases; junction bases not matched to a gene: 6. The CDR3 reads CASSQAGTANYEQYF. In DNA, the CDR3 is TGCGCCAGCAGCCAAGCCGGGACAGCGAACTACGAGCAGTACTTC.

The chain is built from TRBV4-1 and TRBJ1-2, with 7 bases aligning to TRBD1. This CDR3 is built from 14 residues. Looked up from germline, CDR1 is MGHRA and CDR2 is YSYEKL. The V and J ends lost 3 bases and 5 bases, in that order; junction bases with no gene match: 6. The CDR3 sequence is CASSHGQVSYGYTF. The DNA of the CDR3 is TGCGCCAGCAGCCACGGACAGGTTTCTTATGGCTACACCTTC.

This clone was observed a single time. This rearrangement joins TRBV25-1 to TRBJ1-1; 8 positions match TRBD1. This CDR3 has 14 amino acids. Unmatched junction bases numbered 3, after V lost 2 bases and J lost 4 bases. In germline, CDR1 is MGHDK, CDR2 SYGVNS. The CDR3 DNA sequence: TGTGCCAGCAGTGAAACAGGGGGTTTCACTGAAGCTTTCTTT. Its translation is CASSETGGFTEAFF.

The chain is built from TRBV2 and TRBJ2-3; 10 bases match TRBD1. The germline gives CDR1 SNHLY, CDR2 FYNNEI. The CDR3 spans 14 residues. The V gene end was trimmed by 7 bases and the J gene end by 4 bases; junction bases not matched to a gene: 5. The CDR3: CASNRDRGSDTQYF. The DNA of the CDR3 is TGTGCCAGCAACCGGGACAGGGGATCAGATACGCAGTATTTT.

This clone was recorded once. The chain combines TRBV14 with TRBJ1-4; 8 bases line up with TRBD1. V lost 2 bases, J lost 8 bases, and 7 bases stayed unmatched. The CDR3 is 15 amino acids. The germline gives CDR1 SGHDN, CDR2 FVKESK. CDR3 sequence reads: CASSQLDRDYEKLFF. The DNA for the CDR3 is TGTGCCAGCAGCCAATTGGACAGGGATTACGAAAAACTGTTTTTT.

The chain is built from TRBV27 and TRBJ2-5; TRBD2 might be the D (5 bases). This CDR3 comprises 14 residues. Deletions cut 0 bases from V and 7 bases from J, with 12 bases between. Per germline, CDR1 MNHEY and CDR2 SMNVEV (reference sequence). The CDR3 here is CASSLSGGFPTQYF. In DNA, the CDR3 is TGTGCCAGCAGTTTATCGGGCGGGTTCCCGACCCAGTACTTC.

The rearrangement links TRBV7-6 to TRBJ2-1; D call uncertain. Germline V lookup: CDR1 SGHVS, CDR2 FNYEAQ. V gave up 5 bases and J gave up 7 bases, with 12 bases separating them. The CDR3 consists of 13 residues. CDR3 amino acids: CASSPSVRNEQFF. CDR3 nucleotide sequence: TGTGCCAGCAGCCCTTCAGTCAGGAATGAGCAGTTCTTC.

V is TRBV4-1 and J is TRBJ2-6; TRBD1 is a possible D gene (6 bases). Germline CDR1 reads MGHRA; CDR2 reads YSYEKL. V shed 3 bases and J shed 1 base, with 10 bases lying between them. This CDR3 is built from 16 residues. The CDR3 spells CASSQQGTSGANVLTF. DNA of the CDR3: TGCGCCAGCAGCCAGCAGGGGACGTCTGGGGCCAACGTCCTGACTTTC.

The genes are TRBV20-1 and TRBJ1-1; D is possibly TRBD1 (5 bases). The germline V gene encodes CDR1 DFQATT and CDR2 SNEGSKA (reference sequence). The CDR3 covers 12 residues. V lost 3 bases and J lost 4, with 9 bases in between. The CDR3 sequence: CSASGGVTEAFF. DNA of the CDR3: TGCAGTGCTAGTGGGGGGGTCACTGAAGCTTTCTTT.

The CDR3 bases are TGTGCCAGCAGCTTTAGAAGCGGGGGGGTCGCCGGGGAGCTGTTTTTT. This translates into CASSFRSGGVAGELFF. V gene TRBV7-6 combines with J gene TRBJ2-2; 10 bases agree with TRBD2. Trimming removed 3 bases from V and 6 bases from J; junction bases left unmatched: 7. Looked up from germline, CDR1 is SGHVS and CDR2 is FNYEAQ. This CDR3 spans 16 amino acids.

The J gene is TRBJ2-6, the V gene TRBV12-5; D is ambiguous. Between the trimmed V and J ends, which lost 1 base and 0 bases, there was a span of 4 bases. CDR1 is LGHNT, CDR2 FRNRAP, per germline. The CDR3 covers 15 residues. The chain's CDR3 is CASGLAISGANVLTF. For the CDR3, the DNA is TGTGCTAGTGGTTTGGCTATCTCTGGGGCCAACGTCCTGACTTTC.

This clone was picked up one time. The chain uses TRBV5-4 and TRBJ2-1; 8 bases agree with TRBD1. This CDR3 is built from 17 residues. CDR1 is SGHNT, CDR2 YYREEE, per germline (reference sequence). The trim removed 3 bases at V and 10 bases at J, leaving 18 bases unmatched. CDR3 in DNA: TGTGCCAGCAGCTCCCCCCCAGGGACAGGAGTGCTTAACGAGCAGTTCTTC. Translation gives CASSSPPGTGVLNEQFF.

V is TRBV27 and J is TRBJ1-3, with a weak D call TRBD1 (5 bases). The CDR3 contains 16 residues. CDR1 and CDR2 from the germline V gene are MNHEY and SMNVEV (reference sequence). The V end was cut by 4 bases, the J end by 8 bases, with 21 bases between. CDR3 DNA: TGTGCCAGCAGTTCCCTGGGGGAGGCCCCCTTACACACCATATATTTT. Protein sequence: CASSSLGEAPLHTIYF.

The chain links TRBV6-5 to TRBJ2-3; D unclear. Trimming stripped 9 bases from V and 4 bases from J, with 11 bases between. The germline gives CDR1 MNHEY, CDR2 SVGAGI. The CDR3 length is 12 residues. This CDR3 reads CASNFGPDTQYF. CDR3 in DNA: TGTGCCAGTAACTTTGGGCCAGATACGCAGTATTTT.

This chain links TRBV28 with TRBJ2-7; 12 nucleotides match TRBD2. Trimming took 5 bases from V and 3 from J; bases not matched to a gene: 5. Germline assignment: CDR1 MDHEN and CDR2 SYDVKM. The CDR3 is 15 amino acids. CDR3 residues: CASSATSGSSYEQYF. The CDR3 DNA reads TGTGCCAGCAGTGCGACTAGCGGGAGTAGCTACGAGCAGTACTTC. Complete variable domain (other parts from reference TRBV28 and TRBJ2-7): DVKVTQSSRYLVKRTGEKVFLECVQDMDHENMFWYRQDPGLGLRLIYFSYDVKMKEKGDIPEGYSVSREKKERFSLILESASTNQTSMYLCASSATSGSSYEQYFGPGTRLTVT.

The CDR3 sequence is CASSSRTGGYNSPLHF. CDR3 coding DNA: TGTGCCAGTAGTTCCCGGACAGGGGGATATAATTCACCCCTCCACTTT. J is TRBJ1-6 and V is TRBV19; TRBD1 matches at 10 bases. This CDR3 is built from 16 residues. Germline values: CDR1 LNHDA, CDR2 SQIVND (reference sequence). Trimming removed 5 bases from V and 4 bases from J; junction bases left unmatched: 5.

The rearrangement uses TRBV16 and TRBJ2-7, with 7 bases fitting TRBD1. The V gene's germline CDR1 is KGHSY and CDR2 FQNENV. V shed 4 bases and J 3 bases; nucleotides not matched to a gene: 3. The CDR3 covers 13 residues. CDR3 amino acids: CASSPRQGYEQYF. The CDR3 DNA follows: TGTGCCAGCAGCCCTCGACAGGGCTACGAGCAGTACTTC.

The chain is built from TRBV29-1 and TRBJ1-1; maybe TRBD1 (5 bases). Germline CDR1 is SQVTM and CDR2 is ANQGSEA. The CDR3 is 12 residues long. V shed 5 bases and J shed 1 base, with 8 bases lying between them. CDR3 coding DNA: TGCAGCGTTAGGGACTGGAACACTGAAGCTTTCTTT. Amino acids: CSVRDWNTEAFF.